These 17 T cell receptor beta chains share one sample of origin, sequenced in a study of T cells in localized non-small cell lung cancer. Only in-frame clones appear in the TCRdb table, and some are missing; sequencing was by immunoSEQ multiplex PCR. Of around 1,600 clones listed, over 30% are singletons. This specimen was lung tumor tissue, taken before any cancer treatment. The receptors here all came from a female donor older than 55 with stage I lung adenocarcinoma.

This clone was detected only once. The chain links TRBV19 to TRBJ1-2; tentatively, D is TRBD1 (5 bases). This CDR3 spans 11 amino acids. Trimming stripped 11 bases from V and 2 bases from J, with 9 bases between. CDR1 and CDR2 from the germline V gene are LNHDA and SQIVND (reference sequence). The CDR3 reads CAGQGNYGYTF. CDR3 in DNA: TGTGCCGGCCAGGGAAACTATGGCTACACCTTC.

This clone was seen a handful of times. The CDR3 DNA reads TGTGCCAGCAGACTGGGGCCTGAAGCTTTCTTT. This translates into CASRLGPEAFF. This chain connects TRBV6-7 to TRBJ1-1, with D possibly being TRBD1 (5 bases). TRBV6-7 is an ORF; its function is uncertain. Trimming pared 6 bases from V and 6 bases from J, leaving 8 bases between. This CDR3 is built from 11 residues.

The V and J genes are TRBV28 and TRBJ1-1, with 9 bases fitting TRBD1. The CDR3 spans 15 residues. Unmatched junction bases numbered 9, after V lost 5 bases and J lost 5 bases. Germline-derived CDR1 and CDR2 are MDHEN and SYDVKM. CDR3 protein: CASSPPGTGITEAFF. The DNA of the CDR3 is TGTGCCAGCAGTCCTCCCGGGACAGGGATTACTGAAGCTTTCTTT.

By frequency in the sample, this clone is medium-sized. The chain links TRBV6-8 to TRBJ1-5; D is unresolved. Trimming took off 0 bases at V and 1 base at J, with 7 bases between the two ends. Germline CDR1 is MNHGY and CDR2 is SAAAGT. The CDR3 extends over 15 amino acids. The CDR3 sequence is CASSYSGESNQPQHF. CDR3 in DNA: TGTGCCAGCAGTTACTCTGGGGAGAGCAATCAGCCCCAGCATTTT.

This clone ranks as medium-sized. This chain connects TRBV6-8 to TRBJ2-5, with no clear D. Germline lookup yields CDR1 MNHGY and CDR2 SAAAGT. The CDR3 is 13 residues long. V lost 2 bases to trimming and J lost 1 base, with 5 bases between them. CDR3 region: CASSYDFQETQYF. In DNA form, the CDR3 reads TGTGCCAGCAGTTACGACTTCCAAGAGACCCAGTACTTC.

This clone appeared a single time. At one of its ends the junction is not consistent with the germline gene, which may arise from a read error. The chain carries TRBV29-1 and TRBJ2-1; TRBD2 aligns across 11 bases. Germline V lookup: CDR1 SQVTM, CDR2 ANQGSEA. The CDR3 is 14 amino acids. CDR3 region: CSTRLAGGPNEQFF. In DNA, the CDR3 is TGCAGCACCCGTCTAGCGGGAGGCCCCAATGAACAGTTCTTC.

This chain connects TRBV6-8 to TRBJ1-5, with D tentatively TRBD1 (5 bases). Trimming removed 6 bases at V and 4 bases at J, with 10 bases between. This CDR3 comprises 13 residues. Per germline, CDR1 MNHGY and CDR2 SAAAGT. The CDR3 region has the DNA TGTGCCAGCAGGGGGGACCAAAATCAGCCCCAGCATTTT. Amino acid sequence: CASRGDQNQPQHF.

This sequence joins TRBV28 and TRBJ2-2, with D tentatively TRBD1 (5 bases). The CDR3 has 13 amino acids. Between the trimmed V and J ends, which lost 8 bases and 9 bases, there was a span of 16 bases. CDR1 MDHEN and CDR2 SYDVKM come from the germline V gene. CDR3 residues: CASENLGRRELFF. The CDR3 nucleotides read TGTGCCAGCGAAAACTTGGGGCGCAGGGAGCTGTTTTTT.

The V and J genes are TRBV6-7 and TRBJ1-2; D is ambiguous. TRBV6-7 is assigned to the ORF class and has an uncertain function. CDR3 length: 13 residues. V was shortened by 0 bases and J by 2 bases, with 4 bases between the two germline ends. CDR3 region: CASSYSGNYGYTF. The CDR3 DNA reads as TGTGCCAGCAGTTACTCTGGGAACTATGGCTACACCTTC.

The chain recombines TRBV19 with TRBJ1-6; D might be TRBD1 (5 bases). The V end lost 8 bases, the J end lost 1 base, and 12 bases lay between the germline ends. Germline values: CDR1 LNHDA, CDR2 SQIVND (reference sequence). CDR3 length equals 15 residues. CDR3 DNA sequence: TGTGCCAGTCAGGGCTGGGAGTCCTATAATTCACCCCTCCACTTT. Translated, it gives CASQGWESYNSPLHF.

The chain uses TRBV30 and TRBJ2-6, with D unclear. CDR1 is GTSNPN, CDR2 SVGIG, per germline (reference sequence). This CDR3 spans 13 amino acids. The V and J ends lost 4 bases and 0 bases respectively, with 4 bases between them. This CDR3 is CAWTDSGANVLTF. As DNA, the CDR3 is TGTGCCTGGACAGACTCTGGGGCCAACGTCCTGACTTTC. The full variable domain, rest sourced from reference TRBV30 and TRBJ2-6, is SQTIHQWPATLVQPVGSPLSLECTVEGTSNPNLYWYRQAAGRGLQLLFYSVGIGQISSEVPQNLSASRPQDRQFILSSKKLLLSDSGFYLCAWTDSGANVLTFGAGSRLTVL.

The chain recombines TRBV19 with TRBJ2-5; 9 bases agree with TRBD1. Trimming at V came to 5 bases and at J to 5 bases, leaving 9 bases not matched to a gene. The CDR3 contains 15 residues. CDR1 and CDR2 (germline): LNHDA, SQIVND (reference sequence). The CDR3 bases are TGTGCCAGTAGTCTTCGGGACAGGGAGTGGGAGACCCAGTACTTC. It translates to CASSLRDREWETQYF.

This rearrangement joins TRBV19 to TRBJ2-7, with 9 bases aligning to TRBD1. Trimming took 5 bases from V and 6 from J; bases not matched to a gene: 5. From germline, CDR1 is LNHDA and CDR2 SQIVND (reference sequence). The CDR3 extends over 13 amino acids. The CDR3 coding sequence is TGTGCCAGTAGTCCCCGGGACAGGGCCGAGCAGTACTTC. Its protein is CASSPRDRAEQYF.

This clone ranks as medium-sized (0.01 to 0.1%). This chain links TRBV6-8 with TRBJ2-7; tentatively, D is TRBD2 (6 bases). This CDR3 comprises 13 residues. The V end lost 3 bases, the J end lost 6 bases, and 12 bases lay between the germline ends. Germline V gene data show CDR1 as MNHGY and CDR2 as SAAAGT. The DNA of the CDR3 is TGTGCCAGCAGTTATAGCACCGGGGGCGAGCAGTACTTC. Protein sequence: CASSYSTGGEQYF.

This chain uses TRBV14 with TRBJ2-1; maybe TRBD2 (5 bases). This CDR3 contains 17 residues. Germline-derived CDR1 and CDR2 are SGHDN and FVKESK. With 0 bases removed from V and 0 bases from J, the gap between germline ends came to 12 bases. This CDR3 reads CASSQDSDGVSYNEQFF. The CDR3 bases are TGTGCCAGCAGCCAAGATAGCGACGGAGTCTCCTACAATGAGCAGTTCTTC. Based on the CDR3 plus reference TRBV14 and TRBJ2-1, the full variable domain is EAGVTQFPSHSVIEKGQTVTLRCDPISGHDNLYWYRRVMGKEIKFLLHFVKESKQDESGMPNNRFLAERTGGTYSTLKVQPAELEDSGVYFCASSQDSDGVSYNEQFFGPGTRLTVL.

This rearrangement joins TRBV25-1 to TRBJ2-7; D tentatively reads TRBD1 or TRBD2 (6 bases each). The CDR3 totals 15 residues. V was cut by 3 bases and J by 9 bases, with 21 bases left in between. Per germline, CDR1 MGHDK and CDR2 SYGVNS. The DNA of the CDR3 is TGTGCCAGCAGTGATCAAAGGAGGGTGAGGGGGAGGCAGTACTTC. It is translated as CASSDQRRVRGRQYF.

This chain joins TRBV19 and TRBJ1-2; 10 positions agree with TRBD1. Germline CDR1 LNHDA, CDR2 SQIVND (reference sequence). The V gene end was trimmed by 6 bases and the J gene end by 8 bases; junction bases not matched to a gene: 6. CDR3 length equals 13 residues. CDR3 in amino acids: CASRPGQGKGYTF. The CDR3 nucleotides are TGTGCCAGTAGGCCGGGACAGGGGAAGGGCTACACCTTC.